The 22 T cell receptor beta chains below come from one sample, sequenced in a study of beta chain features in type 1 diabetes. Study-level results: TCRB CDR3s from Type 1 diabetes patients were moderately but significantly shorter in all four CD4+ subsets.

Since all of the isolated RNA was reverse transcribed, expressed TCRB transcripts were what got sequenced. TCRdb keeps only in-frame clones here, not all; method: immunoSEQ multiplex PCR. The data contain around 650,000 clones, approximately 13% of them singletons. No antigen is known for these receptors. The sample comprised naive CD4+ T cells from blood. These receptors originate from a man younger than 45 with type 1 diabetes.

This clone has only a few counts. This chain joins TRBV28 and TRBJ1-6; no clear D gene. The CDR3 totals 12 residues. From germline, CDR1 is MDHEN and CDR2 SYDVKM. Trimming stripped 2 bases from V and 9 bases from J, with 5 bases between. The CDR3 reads CASSLKGSPLHF. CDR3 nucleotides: TGTGCCAGCAGTTTAAAGGGTTCACCCCTCCACTTT.

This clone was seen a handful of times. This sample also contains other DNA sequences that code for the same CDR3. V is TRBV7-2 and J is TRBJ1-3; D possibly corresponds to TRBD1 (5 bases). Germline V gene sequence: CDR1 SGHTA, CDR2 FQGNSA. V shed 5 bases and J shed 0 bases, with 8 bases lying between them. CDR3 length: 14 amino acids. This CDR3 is CASSPGGSGNTIYF. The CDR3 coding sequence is TGTGCCAGCAGCCCGGGGGGCTCTGGAAACACCATATATTTT. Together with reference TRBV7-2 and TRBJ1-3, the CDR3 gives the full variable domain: GAGVSQSPSNKVTEKGKDVELRCDPISGHTALYWYRQSLGQGLEFLIYFQGNSAPDKSGLPSDRFSAERTGGSVSTLTIQRTQQEDSAVYLCASSPGGSGNTIYFGEGSWLTVV.

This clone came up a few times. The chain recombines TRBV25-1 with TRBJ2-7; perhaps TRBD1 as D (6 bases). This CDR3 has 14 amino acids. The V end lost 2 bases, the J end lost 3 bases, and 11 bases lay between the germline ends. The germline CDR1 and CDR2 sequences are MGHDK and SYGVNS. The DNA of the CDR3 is TGTGCCAGCAGTGAACTTACAGGGCGCTACGAGCAGTACTTC. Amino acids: CASSELTGRYEQYF.

The CDR3 region has the DNA TGTGCCAGCAGTAGAACGGACTACGAGCAGTACTTC. Translating gives CASSRTDYEQYF. The chain is built from TRBV27 and TRBJ2-7; D gene uncertain. Germline CDR1 reads MNHEY; CDR2 reads SMNVEV (reference sequence). Trimming left V 5 bases short and J 3 bases short, with 8 bases between. The CDR3 totals 12 residues.

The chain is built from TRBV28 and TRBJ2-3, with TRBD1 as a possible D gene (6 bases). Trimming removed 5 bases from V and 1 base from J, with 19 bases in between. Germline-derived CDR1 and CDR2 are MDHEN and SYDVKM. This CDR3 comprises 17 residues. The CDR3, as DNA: TGTGCCAGCAGTCCCCCTTTGGTGGGGGCAGGCACAGATACGCAGTATTTT. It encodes CASSPPLVGAGTDTQYF.

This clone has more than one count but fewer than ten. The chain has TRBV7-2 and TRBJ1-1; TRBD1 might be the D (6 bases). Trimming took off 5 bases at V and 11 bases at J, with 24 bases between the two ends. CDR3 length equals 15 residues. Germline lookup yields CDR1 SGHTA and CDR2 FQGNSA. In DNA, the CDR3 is TGTGCCAGCAGCCCATTGGGACACCGCCAAATGGAGGCTTTCTTT. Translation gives CASSPLGHRQMEAFF.

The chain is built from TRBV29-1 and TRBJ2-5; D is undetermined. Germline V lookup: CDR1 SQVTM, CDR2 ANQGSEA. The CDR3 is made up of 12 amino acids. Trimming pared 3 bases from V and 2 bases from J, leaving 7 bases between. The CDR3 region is CSVDGLQETQYF. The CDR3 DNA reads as TGCAGCGTTGATGGGTTACAAGAGACCCAGTACTTC.

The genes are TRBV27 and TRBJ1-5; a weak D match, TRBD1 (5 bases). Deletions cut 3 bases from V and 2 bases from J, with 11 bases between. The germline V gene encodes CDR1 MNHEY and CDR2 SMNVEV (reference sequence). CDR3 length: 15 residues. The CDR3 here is CASSFGGKGNQPQHF. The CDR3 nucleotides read TGTGCCAGCAGTTTTGGGGGGAAGGGCAATCAGCCCCAGCATTTT.

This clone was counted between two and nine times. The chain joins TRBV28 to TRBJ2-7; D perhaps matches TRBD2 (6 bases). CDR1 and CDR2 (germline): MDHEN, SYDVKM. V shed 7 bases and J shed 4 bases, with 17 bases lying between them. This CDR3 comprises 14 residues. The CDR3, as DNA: TGTGCCAGCACCGATGCGGGACGGCAGTACGAGCAGTACTTC. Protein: CASTDAGRQYEQYF.

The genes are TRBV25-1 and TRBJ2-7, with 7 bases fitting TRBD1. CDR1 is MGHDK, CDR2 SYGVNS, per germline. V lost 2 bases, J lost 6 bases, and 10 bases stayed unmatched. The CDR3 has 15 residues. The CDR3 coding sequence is TGTGCCAGCAGTGAACCCAGACAGGGCGTCTCCGAGCAGTACTTC. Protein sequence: CASSEPRQGVSEQYF.

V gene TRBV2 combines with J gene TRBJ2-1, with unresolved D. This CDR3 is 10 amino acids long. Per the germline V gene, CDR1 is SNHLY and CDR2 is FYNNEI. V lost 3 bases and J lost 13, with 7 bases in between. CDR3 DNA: TGTGCCAGCAGTGACAGTCTCCAGTTCTTC. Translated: CASSDSLQFF.

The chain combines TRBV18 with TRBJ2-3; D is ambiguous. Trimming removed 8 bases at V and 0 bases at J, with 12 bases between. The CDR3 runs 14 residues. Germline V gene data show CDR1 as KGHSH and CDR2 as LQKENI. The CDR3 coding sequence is TGTGCCAGCGCTCCGGTCAGCAGCACAGATACGCAGTATTTT. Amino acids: CASAPVSSTDTQYF. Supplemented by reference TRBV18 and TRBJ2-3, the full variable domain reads NAGVMQNPRHLVRRRGQEARLRCSPMKGHSHVYWYRQLPEEGLKFMVYLQKENIIDESGMPKERFSAEFPKEGPSILRIQQVVRGDSAAYFCASAPVSSTDTQYFGPGTRLTVL.

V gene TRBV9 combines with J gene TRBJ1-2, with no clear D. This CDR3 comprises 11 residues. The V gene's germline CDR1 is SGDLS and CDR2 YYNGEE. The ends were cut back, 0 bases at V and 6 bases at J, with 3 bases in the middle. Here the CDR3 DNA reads TGTGCCAGCAGCGTAGGACATGGCTACACCTTC. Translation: CASSVGHGYTF.

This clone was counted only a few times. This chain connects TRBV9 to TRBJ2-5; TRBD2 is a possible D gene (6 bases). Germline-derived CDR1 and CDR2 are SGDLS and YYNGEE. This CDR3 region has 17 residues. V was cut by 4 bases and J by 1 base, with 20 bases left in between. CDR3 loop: CASSSSSLYGGQETQYF. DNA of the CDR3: TGTGCCAGCAGCTCTTCCAGCCTGTACGGGGGCCAAGAGACCCAGTACTTC.

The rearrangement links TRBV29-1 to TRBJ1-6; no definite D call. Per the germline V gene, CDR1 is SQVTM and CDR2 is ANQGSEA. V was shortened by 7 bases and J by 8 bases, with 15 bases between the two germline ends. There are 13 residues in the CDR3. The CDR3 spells CSARARTDSPLHF. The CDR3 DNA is TGCAGCGCTAGGGCCAGGACGGATTCACCCCTCCACTTT.

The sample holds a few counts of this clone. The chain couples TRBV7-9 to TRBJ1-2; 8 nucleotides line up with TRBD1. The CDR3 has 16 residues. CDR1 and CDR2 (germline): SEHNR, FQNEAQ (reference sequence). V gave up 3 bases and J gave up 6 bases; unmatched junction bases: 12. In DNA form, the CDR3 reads TGTGCCAGCAGCTTCAGATTCTCACAGGGGGGTCATGGCTACACCTTC. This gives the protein CASSFRFSQGGHGYTF.

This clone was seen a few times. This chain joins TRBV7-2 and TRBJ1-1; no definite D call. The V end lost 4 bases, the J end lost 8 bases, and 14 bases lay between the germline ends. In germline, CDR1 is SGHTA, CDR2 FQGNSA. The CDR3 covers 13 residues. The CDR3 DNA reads TGTGCCAGCAGCTCCGACACATCATTAGAAGCTTTCTTT. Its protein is CASSSDTSLEAFF.

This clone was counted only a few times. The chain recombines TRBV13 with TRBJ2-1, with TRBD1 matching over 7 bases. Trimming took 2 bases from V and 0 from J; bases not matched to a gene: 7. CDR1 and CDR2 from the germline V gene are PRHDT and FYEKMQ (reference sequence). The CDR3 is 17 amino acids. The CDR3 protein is CASSLLQGRTSYNEQFF. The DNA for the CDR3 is TGTGCCAGCAGCTTATTACAGGGGCGGACCTCCTACAATGAGCAGTTCTTC.

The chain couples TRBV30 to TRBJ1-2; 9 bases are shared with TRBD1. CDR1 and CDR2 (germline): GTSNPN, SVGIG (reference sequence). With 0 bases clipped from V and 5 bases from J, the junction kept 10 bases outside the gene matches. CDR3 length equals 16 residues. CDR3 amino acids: CAWSVNFPGTGYGYTF. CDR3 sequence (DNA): TGTGCCTGGAGTGTAAACTTCCCCGGGACAGGGTATGGCTACACCTTC.

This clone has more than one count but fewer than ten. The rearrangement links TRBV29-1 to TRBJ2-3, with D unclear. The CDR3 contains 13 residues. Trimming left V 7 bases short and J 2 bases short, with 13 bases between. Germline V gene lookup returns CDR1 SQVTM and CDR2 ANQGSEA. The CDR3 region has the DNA TGCAGCGGCCGCGGTGGAGTCACAGATACGCAGTATTTT. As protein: CSGRGGVTDTQYF.

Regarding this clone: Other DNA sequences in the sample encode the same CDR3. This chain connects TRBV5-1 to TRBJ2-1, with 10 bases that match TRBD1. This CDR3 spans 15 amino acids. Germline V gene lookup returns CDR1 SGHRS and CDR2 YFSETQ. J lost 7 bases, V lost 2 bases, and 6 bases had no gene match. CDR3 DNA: TGCGCCAGCAGCTTAGCCGGACAGGGGGTAAATGAGCAGTTCTTC. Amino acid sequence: CASSLAGQGVNEQFF.

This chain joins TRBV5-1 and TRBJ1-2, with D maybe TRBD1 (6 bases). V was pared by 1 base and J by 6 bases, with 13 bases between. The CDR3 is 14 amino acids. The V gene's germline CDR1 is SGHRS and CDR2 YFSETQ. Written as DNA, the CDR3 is TGCGCCAGCAGCTTGTCGGGGGGCGCGGATGGCTACACCTTC. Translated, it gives CASSLSGGADGYTF.